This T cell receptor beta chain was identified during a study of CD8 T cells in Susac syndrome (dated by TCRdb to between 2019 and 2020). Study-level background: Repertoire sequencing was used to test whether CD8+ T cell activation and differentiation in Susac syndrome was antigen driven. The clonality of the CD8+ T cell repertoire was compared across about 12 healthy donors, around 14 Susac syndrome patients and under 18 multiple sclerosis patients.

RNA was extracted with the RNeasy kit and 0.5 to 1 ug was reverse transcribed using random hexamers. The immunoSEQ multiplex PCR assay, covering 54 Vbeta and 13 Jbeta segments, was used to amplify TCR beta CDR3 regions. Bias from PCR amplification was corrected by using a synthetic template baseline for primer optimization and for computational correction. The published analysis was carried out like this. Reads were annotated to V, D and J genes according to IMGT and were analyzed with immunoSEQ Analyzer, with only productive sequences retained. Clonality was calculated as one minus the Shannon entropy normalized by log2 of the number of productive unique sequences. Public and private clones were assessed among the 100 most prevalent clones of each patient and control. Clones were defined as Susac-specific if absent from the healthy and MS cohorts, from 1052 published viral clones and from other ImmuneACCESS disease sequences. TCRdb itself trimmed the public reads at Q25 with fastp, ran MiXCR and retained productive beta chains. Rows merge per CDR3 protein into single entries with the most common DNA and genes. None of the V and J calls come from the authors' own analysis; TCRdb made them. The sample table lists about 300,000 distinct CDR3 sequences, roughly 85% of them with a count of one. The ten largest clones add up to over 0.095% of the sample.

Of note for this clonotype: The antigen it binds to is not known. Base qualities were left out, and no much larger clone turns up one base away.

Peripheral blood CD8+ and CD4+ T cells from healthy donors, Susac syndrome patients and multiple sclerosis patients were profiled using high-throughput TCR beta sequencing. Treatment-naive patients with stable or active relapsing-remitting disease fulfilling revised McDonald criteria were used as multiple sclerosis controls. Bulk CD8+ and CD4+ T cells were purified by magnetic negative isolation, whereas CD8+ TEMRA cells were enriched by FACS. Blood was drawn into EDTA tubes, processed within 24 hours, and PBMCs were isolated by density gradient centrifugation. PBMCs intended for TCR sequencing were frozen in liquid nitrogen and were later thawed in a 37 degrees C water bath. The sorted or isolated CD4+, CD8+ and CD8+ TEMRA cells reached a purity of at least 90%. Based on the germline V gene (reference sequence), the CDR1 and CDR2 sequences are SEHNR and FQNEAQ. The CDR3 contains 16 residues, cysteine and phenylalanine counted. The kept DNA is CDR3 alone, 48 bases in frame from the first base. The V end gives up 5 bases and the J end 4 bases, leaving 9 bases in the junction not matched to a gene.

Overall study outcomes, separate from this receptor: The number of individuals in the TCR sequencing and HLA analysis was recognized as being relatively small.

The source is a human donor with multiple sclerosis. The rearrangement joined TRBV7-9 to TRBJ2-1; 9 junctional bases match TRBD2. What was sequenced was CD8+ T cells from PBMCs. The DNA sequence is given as TGTGCCAGCAGCCCTTACCTGGGACTAGCATACAATGAGCAGTTCTTC. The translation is CASSPYLGLAYNEQFF.